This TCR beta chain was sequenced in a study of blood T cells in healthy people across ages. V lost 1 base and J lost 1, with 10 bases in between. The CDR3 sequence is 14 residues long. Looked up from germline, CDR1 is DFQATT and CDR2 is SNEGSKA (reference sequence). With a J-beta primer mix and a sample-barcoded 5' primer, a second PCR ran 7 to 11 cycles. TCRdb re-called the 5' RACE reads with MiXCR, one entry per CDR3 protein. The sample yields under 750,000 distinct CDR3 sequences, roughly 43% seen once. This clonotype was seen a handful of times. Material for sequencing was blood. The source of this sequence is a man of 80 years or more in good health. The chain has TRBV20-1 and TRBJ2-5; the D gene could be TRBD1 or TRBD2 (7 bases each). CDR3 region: CSARGEGAQETQYF. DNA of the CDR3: TGCAGTGCTAGAGGGGAGGGGGCCCAAGAGACCCAGTACTTC.